These T cell receptor beta chains were read from a single sample in a study of regulatory T cells in long-lasting Graves disease. TCRdb reprocessed the multiplex PCR reads with MiXCR, giving one entry per CDR3 protein. The table lists about 470,000 distinct CDR3 sequences, around 21% of them singletons. Sequencing was performed on peripheral blood mononuclear cells (PBMCs), taken when the disease was refractory, from a patient treated with antithyroid drugs. The receptors were gathered from a female donor with Graves disease. Each CDR3 is given without its conserved first and last residue. The listing skips clone size in some rows; elsewhere it reads once, few, many or a size class.

>TRBV20-1|many|TRBJ2-5
SAGGTFQETQY
>TRBV29-1|many|TRBJ2-7
SVVKDTYEQY
>TRBV12-3/TRBV12-4|many|TRBJ2-7
ASSHRWEQY
>TRBV9|few|TRBJ1-1
ASSPGTLGNTEAF
>TRBV6-2/TRBV6-3|many|TRBJ2-7
ASALGSWGPRNYEQY
>TRBV6-5|NA|TRBJ1-6
ASSYAMGSPLH
>TRBV5-1|NA|TRBJ2-1
ASSLEDRYNEQF
>TRBV2|many|TRBJ1-1
ASTESVVGATEAF
>TRBV28|NA|TRBJ2-7
ASSRTLSGEQY
>TRBV20-1|NA|TRBJ2-3
SASGSARGTDTQY
>TRBV29-1|few|TRBJ2-5
SVAPVVGETQY
>TRBV7-9|many|TRBJ1-5
ASSSTGGSQPQH
>TRBV27|many|TRBJ1-2
ASSLTGSNYGYT
>TRBV28|NA|TRBJ2-1
ASSQPIAGSSYNEQF
>TRBV28|NA|TRBJ2-2
ASSLIGSGENTGELF
>TRBV6-2/TRBV6-3|NA|TRBJ1-5
ASSFTGDSNQPQH
>TRBV20-1|few|TRBJ2-3
SASSVSLTTDTQY
>TRBV28|many|TRBJ1-1
ASSLHPDSLNTETF
>TRBV27|many|TRBJ1-2
ASSSTRGHHYGYT
>TRBV12-3/TRBV12-4|many|TRBJ1-6
ASSYQGQALH
>TRBV28|many|TRBJ1-2
ASSPAGQGLLARYT
>TRBV9|NA|TRBJ2-2
ASSVLSGELF
>TRBV28|few|TRBJ2-7
ASSFHELGHETFEQY
>TRBV7-9|many|TRBJ2-7
ASSLGPTGNSSYEQY
>TRBV6-1|NA|TRBJ2-6
AIGSSGANVLT
>TRBV11-2|many|TRBJ2-7
ASSLGSPNEQY
>TRBV12-3/TRBV12-4|NA|TRBJ2-3
ASRALGHTDTQY
>TRBV29-1|few|TRBJ2-7
SLSGTAHYEQY
>TRBV9|NA|TRBJ2-2
ASAGQGITGELF
>TRBV27|NA|TRBJ2-3
ASSLDRPDTQY
>TRBV24-1|few|TRBJ2-7
ATSDRKATYEQY
>TRBV7-2|few|TRBJ2-4
ASSQRIVPNIQY
>TRBV20-1|few|TRBJ2-7
SAMVGSYEQY
>TRBV19|many|TRBJ1-2
ASSTGQTGHYGYT
>TRBV28|many|TRBJ1-2
ASRVQGLASYGYT
>TRBV27|NA|TRBJ1-2
ASSFDLNPNDYT
>TRBV6-1|NA|TRBJ1-2
ASRISDRAAYGYT
>TRBV12-3/TRBV12-4|NA|TRBJ1-3
ASRPPYRVPSGNTIY
>TRBV7-9|few|TRBJ1-1
ASSFDRRHTEAF
>TRBV7-9|many|TRBJ2-2
ASSRTSSNTGELF
>TRBV6-7|many|TRBJ1-2
ASTGLPCGYT
>TRBV11-3|many|TRBJ1-5
ASSRQGSNQPQH
>TRBV4-1|NA|TRBJ2-7
ASSLGTSGYVEQY
>TRBV6-1|NA|TRBJ1-5
ASSEIGAPQH
>TRBV29-1|few|TRBJ1-3
SVEWGAGNTIY
>TRBV12-3/TRBV12-4|NA|TRBJ2-1
ASSPDFDEQF
>TRBV12-3/TRBV12-4|many|TRBJ2-7
ASSPPVGEQY
>TRBV12-3/TRBV12-4|many|TRBJ2-4
ASSPSGKNIQY
>TRBV5-1|few|TRBJ2-1
ASSFSPTGVNEQF
>TRBV12-3/TRBV12-4|many|TRBJ1-5
ASSLGQSLSQPQH
>TRBV2|NA|TRBJ1-5
ASSAGDLPSQH
>TRBV2|many|TRBJ2-1
ASREAGGPYNEQF
>TRBV28|many|TRBJ2-7
ASSSGQYSSYEQY
>TRBV20-1|many|TRBJ1-2
SARAQTGAYGYT
>TRBV7-2|many|TRBJ2-6
ASSLWGRSSGANVLT
>TRBV4-1|NA|TRBJ2-5
ASSQDLPDRFQETQY
>TRBV28|many|TRBJ1-1
ASSFWFSTEAF